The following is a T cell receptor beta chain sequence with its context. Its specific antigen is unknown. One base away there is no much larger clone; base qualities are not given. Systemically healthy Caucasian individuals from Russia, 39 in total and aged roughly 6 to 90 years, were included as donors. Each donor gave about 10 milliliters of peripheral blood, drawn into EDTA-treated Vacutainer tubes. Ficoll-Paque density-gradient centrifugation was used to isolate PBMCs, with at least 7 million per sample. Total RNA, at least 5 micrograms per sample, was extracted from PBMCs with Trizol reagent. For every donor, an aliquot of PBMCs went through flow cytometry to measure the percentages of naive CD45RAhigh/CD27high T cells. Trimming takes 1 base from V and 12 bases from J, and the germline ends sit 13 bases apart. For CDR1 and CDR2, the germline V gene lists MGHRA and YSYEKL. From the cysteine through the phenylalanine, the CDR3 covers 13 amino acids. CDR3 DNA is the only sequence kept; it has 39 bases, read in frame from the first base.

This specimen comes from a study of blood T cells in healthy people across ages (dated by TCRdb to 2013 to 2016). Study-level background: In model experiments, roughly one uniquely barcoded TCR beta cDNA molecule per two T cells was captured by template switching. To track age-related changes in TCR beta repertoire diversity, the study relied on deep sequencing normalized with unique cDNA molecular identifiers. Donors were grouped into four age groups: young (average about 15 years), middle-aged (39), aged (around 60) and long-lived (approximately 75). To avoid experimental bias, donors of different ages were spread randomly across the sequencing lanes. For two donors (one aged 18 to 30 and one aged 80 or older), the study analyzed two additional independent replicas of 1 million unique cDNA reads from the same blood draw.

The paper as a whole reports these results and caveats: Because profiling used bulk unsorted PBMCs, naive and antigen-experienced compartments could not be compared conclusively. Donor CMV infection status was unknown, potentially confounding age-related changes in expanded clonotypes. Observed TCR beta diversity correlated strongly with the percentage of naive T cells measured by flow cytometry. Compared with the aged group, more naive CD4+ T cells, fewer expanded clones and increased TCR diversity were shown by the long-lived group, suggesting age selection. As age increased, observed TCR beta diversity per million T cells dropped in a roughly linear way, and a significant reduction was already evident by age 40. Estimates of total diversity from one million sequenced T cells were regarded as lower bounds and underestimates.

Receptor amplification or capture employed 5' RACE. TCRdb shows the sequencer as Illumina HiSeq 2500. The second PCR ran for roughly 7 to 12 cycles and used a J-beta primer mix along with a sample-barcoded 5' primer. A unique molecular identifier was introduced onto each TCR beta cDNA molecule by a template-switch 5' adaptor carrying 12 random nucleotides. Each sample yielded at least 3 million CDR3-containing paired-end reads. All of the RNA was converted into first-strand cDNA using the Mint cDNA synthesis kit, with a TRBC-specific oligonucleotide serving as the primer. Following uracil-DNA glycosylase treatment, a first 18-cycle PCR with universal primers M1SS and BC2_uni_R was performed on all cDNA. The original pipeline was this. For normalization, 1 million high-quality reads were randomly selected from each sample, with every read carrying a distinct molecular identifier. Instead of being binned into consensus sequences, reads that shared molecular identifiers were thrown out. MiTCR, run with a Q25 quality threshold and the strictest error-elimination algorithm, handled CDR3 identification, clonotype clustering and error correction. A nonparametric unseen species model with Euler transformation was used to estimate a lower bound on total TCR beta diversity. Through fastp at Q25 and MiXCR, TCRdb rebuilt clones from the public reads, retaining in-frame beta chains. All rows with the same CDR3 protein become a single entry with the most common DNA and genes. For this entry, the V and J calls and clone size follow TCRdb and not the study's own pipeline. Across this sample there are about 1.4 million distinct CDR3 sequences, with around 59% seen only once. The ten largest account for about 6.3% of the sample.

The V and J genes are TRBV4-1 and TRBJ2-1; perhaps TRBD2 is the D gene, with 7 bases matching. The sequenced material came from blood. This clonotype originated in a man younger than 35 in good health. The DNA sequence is TGCGCCAGCAGCCAAGGGGGGGGGCGCATGCAGTTCTTC. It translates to CASSQGGGRMQFF.